This is a list of T cell receptor beta chains from one sample in a study of T cells in Graves' hyperthyroidism and ophthalmopathy. Each CDR3 protein is one row after TCRdb ran MiXCR on the multiplex PCR reads. The sample lists hundreds of thousands of distinct CDR3 sequences; 11% to 15% were seen once. Sequenced sample: blood. The receptors were sampled from a woman in her late teens or twenties with Graves' hyperthyroidism. The CDR3 runs from the conserved cysteine through the conserved F or W. D genes are given only for firm matches. Expanded clones get a size class; other rows say once, few or many, or leave the size out.

D | size | J | V | CDR3 | DNA
- | many | TRBJ1-1 | TRBV12-3/TRBV12-4 | CASRTKGKAFF | TGTGCCAGCAGGACGAAAGGAAAAGCTTTCTTT
- | many | TRBJ1-2 | TRBV28 | CASSPLSYGYTF | TGTGCCAGCAGCCCTTTGAGCTATGGCTACACCTTC
TRBD2 | few | TRBJ2-1 | TRBV7-2 | CASSPLAGGPLNEQFF | TGTGCCAGCAGCCCGCTAGCGGGAGGGCCATTGAATGAGCAGTTCTTC
- | few | TRBJ1-5 | TRBV19 | CASSRRSANQPQHF | TGTGCCAGTAGTAGGAGGAGTGCCAATCAGCCCCAGCATTTT
TRBD1 | many | TRBJ2-7 | TRBV20-1 | CSASRGQGSYEQYF | TGCAGTGCTAGTAGGGGGCAGGGCTCCTACGAGCAGTACTTC
TRBD1 | - | TRBJ1-2 | TRBV6-1 | CASSERGGAGYGYTF | TGTGCCAGCAGTGAGCGAGGGGGCGCAGGCTATGGCTACACCTTC
TRBD1 | few | TRBJ2-6 | TRBV19 | CASSISRDRAGANVLTF | TGTGCCAGTAGTATATCCCGGGACAGGGCTGGGGCCAACGTCCTGACTTTC
- | few | TRBJ1-4 | TRBV19 | CASSIREGEEKLFF | TGTGCCAGTAGTATCCGGGAGGGGGAAGAAAAACTGTTTTTT
- | - | TRBJ2-3 | TRBV7-3 | CASSLTPGTGDTQYF | TGTGCCAGCAGCTTAACCCCGGGCACGGGGGATACGCAGTATTTT
TRBD2 | - | TRBJ2-3 | TRBV30 | CAWSGIGNRTSGSTDTQYF | TGTGCCTGGAGCGGAATTGGCAACAGGACTAGCGGGTCCACAGATACGCAGTATTTT
- | few | TRBJ1-3 | TRBV7-2 | CASSFRGLTGNTIYF | TGTGCCAGCAGCTTTCGGGGGCTCACTGGAAACACCATATATTTT
- | - | TRBJ2-3 | TRBV29-1 | CSVEDQFFTDTQYF | TGCAGCGTTGAAGATCAATTCTTCACAGATACGCAGTATTTT
- | few | TRBJ1-6 | TRBV13 | CASSSQTGSPNSPLHF | TGTGCCAGCAGCTCTCAAACGGGGAGCCCAAATTCACCCCTCCACTTT
TRBD2 | many | TRBJ2-7 | TRBV13 | CASSGGTSGWDEQYF | TGTGCCAGCAGCGGAGGGACTAGCGGTTGGGACGAGCAGTACTTC
- | many | TRBJ2-1 | TRBV4-3 | CASSQDGTQGPYNEQFF | TGCGCCAGCAGCCAAGATGGGACCCAGGGCCCCTACAATGAGCAGTTCTTC
- | many | TRBJ2-5 | TRBV6-1 | CASSGGGETQYF | TGTGCCAGCAGCGGAGGGGGAGAGACCCAGTACTTC
- | many | TRBJ2-1 | TRBV18 | CASSPVGGTYNEQFF | TGTGCCAGCTCACCTGTTGGCGGGACCTACAATGAGCAGTTCTTC
TRBD2 | - | TRBJ2-7 | TRBV7-2 | CASSLLAGGLYEQYF | TGTGCCAGCAGCTTACTAGCGGGGGGACTCTACGAGCAGTACTTC
- | many | TRBJ2-1 | TRBV2 | CASRPLSRLAVRGSYNEQFF | TGTGCCAGCAGACCTCTTAGTCGGCTAGCGGTTAGGGGGTCCTACAATGAGCAGTTCTTC